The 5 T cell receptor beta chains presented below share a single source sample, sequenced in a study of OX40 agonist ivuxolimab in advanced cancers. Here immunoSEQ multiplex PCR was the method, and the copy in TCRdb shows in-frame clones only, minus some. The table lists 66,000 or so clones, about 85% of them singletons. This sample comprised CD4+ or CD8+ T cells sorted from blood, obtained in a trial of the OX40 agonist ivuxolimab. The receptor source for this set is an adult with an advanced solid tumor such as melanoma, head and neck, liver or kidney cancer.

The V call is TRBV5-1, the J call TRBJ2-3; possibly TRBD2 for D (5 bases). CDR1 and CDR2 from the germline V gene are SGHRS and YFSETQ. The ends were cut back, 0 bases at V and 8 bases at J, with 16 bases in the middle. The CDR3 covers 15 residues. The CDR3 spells CASSLGGRTHGTQYF. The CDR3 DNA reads TGCGCCAGCAGCTTGGGAGGGCGCACCCACGGTACGCAGTATTTT.

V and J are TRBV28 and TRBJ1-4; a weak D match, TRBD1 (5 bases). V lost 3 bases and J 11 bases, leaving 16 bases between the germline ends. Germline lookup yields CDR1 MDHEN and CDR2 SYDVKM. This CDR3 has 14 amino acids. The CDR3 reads CASSLGREVWKLFF. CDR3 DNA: TGTGCCAGCAGTTTGGGCAGGGAGGTTTGGAAACTGTTTTTT. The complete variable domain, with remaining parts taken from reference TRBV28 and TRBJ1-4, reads DVKVTQSSRYLVKRTGEKVFLECVQDMDHENMFWYRQDPGLGLRLIYFSYDVKMKEKGDIPEGYSVSREKKERFSLILESASTNQTSMYLCASSLGREVWKLFFGSGTQLSVL.

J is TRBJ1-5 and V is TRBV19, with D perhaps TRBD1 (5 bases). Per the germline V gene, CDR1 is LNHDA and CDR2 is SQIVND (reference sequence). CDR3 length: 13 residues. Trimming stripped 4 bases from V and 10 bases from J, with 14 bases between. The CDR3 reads CASSNMRGDPQHF. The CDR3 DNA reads TGTGCCAGTAGTAATATGAGAGGGGATCCCCAGCATTTT.

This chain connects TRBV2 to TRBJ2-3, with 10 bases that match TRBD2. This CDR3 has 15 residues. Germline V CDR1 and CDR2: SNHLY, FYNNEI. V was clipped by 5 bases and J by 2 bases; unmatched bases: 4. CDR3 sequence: CASSRLAGPTDTQYF. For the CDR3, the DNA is TGTGCCAGCAGTAGACTAGCGGGTCCCACAGATACGCAGTATTTT.

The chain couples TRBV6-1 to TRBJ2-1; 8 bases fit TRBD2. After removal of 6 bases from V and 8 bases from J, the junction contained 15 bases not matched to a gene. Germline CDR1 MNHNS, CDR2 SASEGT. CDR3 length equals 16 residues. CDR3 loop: CASSENWGTSVYEQFF. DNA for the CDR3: TGTGCCAGCAGCGAAAATTGGGGGACTAGTGTCTATGAGCAGTTCTTC.